This T cell receptor beta chain was profiled in a study of blood T cell repertoires in COVID-19. As for the study in general: PBMCs, B-cell-depleted T cells, or T cells were the source of the cDNA or gDNA that made up the material.

Germline values: CDR1 SGHNT, CDR2 YYREEE (reference sequence). CDR3 length: 13 residues. V was pared by 0 bases and J by 7 bases, with 2 bases of the junction left unmatched. The table came from immunoSEQ multiplex PCR; TCRdb's copy has only in-frame clones and leaves some out. In the table there are 42,000 or so clones, 81% of which are singletons. The chain has TRBV5-4 and TRBJ1-1, with TRBD1 matching over 8 bases. The sequence derives from a man aged 35 to 55 with active or convalescent COVID-19. The sequenced sample was peripheral blood. The CDR3 region is CASSLGGTGEAFF. CDR3 DNA sequence: TGTGCCAGCAGCTTGGGCGGGACAGGTGAAGCTTTCTTT.